This TCR beta chain was identified during a study of shared clonotypes between healthy human individuals. Findings and limits, study-wide: Larger richness was generally estimated for naive than memory subsets. Rarefaction exposed incomplete sorted-subset sequencing despite large depth.

Details on this clone: The antigen is unknown.

Deep-level settings were used for running the assay. Using immunoSEQ multiplex PCR, the repertoire was profiled, and TCRdb retains in-frame clones only, with some absent. The sample contains around 1.4 million clones, about 98.5% of which appear only once. The authors divided CD4+ cells into CD45RA+ naive and CD45RA-negative memory subsets. What was sequenced was naive CD4+ T cells sorted from blood. Subset reported: CD45RA+ positively selected. The TCR was taken from a young man in good health.

The CDR3, as DNA: TGCGCCAGCAGCTATCTCCCCCCCGATACGCAGTATTTT. Its translation is CASSYLPPDTQYF. The chain recombines TRBV5-1 with TRBJ2-3; no clear D. The CDR3 contains 13 residues. With 3 bases removed from V and 6 bases from J, the gap between germline ends came to 11 bases. The V gene's germline CDR1 is SGHRS and CDR2 YFSETQ.